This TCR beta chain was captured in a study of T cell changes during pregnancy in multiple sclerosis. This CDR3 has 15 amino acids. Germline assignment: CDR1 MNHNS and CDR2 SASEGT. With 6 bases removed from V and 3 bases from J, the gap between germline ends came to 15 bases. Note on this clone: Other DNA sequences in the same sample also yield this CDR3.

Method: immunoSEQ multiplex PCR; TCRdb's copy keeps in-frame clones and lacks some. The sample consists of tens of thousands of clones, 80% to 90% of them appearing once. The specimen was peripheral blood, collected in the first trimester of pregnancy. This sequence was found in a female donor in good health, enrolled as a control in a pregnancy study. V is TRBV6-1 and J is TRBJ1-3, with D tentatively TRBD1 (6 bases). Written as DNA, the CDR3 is TGTGCCAGCAGCGAGGGGGTGTATAGTGGAAACACCATATATTTT. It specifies CASSEGVYSGNTIYF.